Listed below are T cell receptor beta chains from one sample, sequenced in a study of blood T cell repertoires in COVID-19. Assay: immunoSEQ multiplex PCR; the TCRdb copy retains only in-frame clones and omits some. In the table there are about 300,000 clones, about 85% of which are singletons. Source material: PBMCs or T cells enriched from blood (not recorded which). The receptors shown here come from a woman aged 30 to 39 who had been exposed to COVID-19. The CDR3 runs from the conserved cysteine through the conserved F or W. Fields, in order: D gene, clone size, J gene, V gene, CDR3 protein, CDR3 DNA. A D gene is named only where the DNA matches it firmly. Size tells how often a clone was seen (once, few, many) or the class of an expanded clone, and some rows leave it out.

D gene: NA; clone size: once; J gene: TRBJ2-6; V gene: TRBV10-3; CDR3 protein: CAIRQGSGANVLTF; CDR3 DNA: TGTGCCATCAGACAGGGCTCTGGGGCCAACGTCCTGACTTTC
D gene: NA; clone size: NA; J gene: TRBJ1-1; V gene: TRBV28; CDR3 protein: CASSSPGTGGTEAFF; CDR3 DNA: TGTGCCAGCAGTTCTCCCGGGACTGGGGGCACTGAAGCTTTCTTT
D gene: NA; clone size: NA; J gene: TRBJ1-2; V gene: TRBV28; CDR3 protein: CASKLGAANYGYTF; CDR3 DNA: TGTGCCAGCAAATTGGGGGCAGCTAACTATGGCTACACCTTC
D gene: NA; clone size: NA; J gene: TRBJ2-3; V gene: TRBV7-2; CDR3 protein: CASSLARGRTDTQYF; CDR3 DNA: TGTGCCAGCAGCTTAGCACGGGGTCGCACAGATACGCAGTATTTT
D gene: NA; clone size: NA; J gene: TRBJ2-1; V gene: TRBV4-1; CDR3 protein: CASSSRAGPYNEQFF; CDR3 DNA: TGCGCCAGCAGCTCACGCGCGGGACCCTACAATGAGCAGTTCTTC
D gene: NA; clone size: NA; J gene: TRBJ2-1; V gene: TRBV2; CDR3 protein: CASGGSIYNEQFF; CDR3 DNA: TGTGCCAGCGGAGGGTCTATCTACAATGAGCAGTTCTTC
D gene: TRBD2; clone size: NA; J gene: TRBJ2-1; V gene: TRBV27; CDR3 protein: CASTTRETTPYNEQFF; CDR3 DNA: TGTGCCAGCACCACGCGGGAGACAACCCCCTACAATGAGCAGTTCTTC
D gene: TRBD1; clone size: NA; J gene: TRBJ2-7; V gene: TRBV6-5; CDR3 protein: CASSGQGTYEQYF; CDR3 DNA: TGTGCCAGCAGCGGACAGGGGACTTACGAGCAGTACTTC
D gene: NA; clone size: NA; J gene: TRBJ2-5; V gene: TRBV27; CDR3 protein: CASTPTWAALETQYF; CDR3 DNA: TGTGCCAGCACCCCGACCTGGGCAGCCCTGGAGACCCAGTACTTC
D gene: NA; clone size: NA; J gene: TRBJ1-2; V gene: TRBV5-6; CDR3 protein: CASSWGRGAVVGYTF; CDR3 DNA: TGTGCCAGCAGCTGGGGGAGGGGAGCCGTCGTGGGCTACACCTTC
D gene: TRBD1; clone size: NA; J gene: TRBJ2-2; V gene: TRBV7-2; CDR3 protein: CASSPGTGGAGELFF; CDR3 DNA: TGTGCCAGCAGTCCCGGGACAGGGGGGGCCGGGGAGCTGTTTTTT